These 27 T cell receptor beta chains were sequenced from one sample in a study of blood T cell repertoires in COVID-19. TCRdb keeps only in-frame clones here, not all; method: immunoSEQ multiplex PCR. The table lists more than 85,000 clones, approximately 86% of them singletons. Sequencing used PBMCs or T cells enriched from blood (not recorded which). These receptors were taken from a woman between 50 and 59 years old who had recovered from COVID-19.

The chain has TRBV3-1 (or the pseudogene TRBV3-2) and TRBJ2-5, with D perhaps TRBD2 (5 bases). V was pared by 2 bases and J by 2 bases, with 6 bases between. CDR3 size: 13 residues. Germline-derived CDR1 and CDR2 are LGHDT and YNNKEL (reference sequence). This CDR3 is CASSQLAQETQYF. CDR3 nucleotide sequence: TGTGCCAGCAGCCAACTAGCTCAAGAGACCCAGTACTTC.

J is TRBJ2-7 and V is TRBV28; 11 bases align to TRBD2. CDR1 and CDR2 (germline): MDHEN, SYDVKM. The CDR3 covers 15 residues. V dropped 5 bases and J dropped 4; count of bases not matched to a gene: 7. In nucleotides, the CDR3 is TGTGCCAGCAGTCCCTCTAGCGGGAGGAGATACGAGCAGTACTTC. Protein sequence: CASSPSSGRRYEQYF.

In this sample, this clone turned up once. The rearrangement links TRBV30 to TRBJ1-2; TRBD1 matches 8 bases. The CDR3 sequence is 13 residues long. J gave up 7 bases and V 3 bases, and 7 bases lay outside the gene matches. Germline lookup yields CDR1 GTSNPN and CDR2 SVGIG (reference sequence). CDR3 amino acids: CAWSAGTGFGYTF. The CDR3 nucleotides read TGTGCCTGGAGCGCCGGGACAGGCTTTGGCTACACCTTC.

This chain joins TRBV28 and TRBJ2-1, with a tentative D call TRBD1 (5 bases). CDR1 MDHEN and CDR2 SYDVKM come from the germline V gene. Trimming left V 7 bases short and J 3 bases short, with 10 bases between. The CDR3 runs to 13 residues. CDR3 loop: CASKPGIYNEQFF. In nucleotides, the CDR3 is TGTGCCAGCAAGCCAGGGATCTACAATGAGCAGTTCTTC.

CDR3 protein: CASSLKRGGDNEQFF. DNA for the CDR3: TGTGCCAGCAGCTTGAAGCGGGGGGGCGACAATGAGCAGTTCTTC. The chain employs TRBV5-4 and TRBJ2-1, with 10 bases matching TRBD2. Trimming removed 1 base from V and 5 bases from J; junction bases left unmatched: 3. The CDR3 has 15 residues. Germline V gene lookup returns CDR1 SGHNT and CDR2 YYREEE (reference sequence).

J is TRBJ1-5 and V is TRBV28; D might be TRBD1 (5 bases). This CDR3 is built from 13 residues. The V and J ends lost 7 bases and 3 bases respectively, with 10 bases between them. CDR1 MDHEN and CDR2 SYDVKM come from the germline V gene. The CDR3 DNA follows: TGTGCCAGCACCCGGGGGGTCAATCAGCCCCAGCATTTT. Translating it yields CASTRGVNQPQHF.

The CDR3 coding sequence is TGTGCCAGCAAGACCGGGACTAGTGTAAACGAGCAGTACTTC. Its protein product is CASKTGTSVNEQYF. The chain uses TRBV2 and TRBJ2-7; 8 bases map to TRBD2. Trimming cost V 7 bases and J 5 bases; bases outside gene matches: 10. The CDR3 sequence is 14 residues long. Germline assignment: CDR1 SNHLY and CDR2 FYNNEI. The full variable domain, its missing parts supplied by reference TRBV2 and TRBJ2-7, is EPEVTQTPSHQVTQMGQEVILRCVPISNHLYFYWYRQILGQKVEFLVSFYNNEISEKSEIFDDQFSVERPDGSNFTLKIRSTKLEDSAMYFCASKTGTSVNEQYFGPGTRLTVT.

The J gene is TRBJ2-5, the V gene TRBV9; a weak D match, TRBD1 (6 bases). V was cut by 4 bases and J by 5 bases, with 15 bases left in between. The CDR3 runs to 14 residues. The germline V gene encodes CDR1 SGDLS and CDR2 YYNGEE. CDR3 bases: TGTGCCAGCAGCCCATGGACAGAGGGGGAGACCCAGTACTTC. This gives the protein CASSPWTEGETQYF.

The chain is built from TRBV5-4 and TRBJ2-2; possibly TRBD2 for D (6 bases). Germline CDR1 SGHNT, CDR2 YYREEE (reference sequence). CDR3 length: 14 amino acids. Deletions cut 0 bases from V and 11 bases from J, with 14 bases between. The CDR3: CASSLETSAAELFF. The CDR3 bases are TGTGCCAGCAGCTTGGAGACTAGTGCGGCCGAGCTGTTTTTT.

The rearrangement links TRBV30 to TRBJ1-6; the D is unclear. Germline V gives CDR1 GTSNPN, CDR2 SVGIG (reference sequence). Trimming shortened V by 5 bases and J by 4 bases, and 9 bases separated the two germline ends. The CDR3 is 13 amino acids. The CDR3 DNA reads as TGTGCCTGGGAAGACGGGTATAATTCACCCCTCCACTTT. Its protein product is CAWEDGYNSPLHF.

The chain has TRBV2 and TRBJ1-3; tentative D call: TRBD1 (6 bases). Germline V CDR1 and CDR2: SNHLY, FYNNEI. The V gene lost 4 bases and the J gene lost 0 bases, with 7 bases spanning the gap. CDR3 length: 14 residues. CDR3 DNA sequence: TGTGCCAGCAGTGTACAGGGCTCTGGAAACACCATATATTTT. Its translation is CASSVQGSGNTIYF.

This CDR3 reads CASVESGGQTEAFF. The DNA for the CDR3 is TGCGCCAGCGTGGAGTCTGGGGGCCAGACTGAAGCTTTCTTT. The rearrangement links TRBV5-1 to TRBJ1-1; D possibly corresponds to TRBD1 (6 bases). The CDR3 contains 14 residues. Germline V gene sequence: CDR1 SGHRS, CDR2 YFSETQ. Deletions cut 7 bases from V and 5 bases from J, with 18 bases between.

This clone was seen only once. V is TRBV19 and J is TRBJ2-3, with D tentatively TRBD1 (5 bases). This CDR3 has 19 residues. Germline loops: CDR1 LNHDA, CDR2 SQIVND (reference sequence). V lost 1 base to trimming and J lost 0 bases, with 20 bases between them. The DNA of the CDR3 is TGTGCCAGTAGTATAGGCGATATACTTCAGGGCTTGAGCACAGATACGCAGTATTTT. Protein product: CASSIGDILQGLSTDTQYF.

CDR3 DNA: TGTGCCAGCGGACTTAGCAACAGAGTGAATTACGAGCAGTACTTC. Translating gives CASGLSNRVNYEQYF. The V gene is TRBV7-9, the J gene TRBJ2-7, with a tentative D call TRBD2 (5 bases). Trimming removed 8 bases from V and 4 bases from J, with 21 bases in between. Germline lookup yields CDR1 SEHNR and CDR2 FQNEAQ (reference sequence). The CDR3 length is 15 residues.

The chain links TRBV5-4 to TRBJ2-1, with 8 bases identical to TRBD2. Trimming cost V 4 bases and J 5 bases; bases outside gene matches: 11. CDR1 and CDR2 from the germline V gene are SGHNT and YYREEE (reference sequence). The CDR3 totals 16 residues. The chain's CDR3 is CASSPPGLGWDNEQFF. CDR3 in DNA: TGTGCCAGCAGCCCGCCGGGACTAGGGTGGGACAATGAGCAGTTCTTC.

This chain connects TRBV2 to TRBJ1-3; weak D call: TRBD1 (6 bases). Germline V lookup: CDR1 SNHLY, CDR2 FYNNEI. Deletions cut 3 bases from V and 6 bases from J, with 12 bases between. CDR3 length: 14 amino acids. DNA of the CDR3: TGTGCCAGCAGTGAGGGCAGGGGCACAAACACCATATATTTT. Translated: CASSEGRGTNTIYF.

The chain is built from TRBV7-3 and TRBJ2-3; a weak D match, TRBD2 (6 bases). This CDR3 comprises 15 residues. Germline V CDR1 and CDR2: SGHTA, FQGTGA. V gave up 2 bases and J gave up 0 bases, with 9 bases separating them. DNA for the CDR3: TGTGCCAGCAGCTTAGGCGGGGCGAGCACAGATACGCAGTATTTT. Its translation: CASSLGGASTDTQYF.

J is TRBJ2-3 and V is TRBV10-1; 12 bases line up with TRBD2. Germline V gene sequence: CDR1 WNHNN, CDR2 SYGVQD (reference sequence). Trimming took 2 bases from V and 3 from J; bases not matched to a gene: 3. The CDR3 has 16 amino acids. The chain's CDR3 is CASSEASGRATDTQYF. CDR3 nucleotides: TGCGCCAGCAGTGAGGCTAGCGGGAGGGCTACAGATACGCAGTATTTT.

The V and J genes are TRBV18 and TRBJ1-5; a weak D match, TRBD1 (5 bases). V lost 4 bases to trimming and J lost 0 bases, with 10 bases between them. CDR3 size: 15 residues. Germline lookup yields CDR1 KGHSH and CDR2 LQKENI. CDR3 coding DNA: TGTGCCAGCTCACTAGGACACCTTAGCAATCAGCCCCAGCATTTT. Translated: CASSLGHLSNQPQHF.

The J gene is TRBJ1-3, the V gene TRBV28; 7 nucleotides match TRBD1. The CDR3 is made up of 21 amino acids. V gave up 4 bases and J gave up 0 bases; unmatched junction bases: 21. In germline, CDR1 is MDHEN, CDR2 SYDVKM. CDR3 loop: CASSYPPLRGRLDFSGNTIYF. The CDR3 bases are TGTGCCAGCAGTTACCCACCTTTGAGGGGGCGGCTCGATTTCTCTGGAAACACCATATATTTT.

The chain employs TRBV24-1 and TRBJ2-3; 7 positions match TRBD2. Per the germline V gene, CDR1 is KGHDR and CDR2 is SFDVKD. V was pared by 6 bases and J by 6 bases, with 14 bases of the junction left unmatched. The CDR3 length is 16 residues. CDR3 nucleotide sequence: TGTGCCACCAGTACCAAAAGCCCGGGGGGAGGGGATACGCAGTATTTT. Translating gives CATSTKSPGGGDTQYF.

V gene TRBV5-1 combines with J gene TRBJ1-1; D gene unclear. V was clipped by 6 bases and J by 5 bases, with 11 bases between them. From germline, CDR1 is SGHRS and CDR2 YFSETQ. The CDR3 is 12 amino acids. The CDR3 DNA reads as TGCGCCAGCAATTCAGCGGGGACTGAAGCTTTCTTT. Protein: CASNSAGTEAFF.

CDR3 protein: CASSLAAGENSPLHF. For the CDR3, the DNA is TGTGCCAGCAGCTTAGCGGCAGGGGAGAATTCACCCCTCCACTTT. The V call is TRBV7-9, the J call TRBJ1-6; TRBD1 might be the D (6 bases). CDR1 is SEHNR, CDR2 FQNEAQ, per germline (reference sequence). The length of the CDR3 is 15 residues. The V end lost 0 bases, the J end lost 7 bases, and 10 bases lay between the germline ends.

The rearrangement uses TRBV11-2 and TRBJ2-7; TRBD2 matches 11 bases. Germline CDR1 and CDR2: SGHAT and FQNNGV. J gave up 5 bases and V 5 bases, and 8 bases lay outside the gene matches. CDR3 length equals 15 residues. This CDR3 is CASSAQLAGVNEQYF. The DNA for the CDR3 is TGTGCCAGCAGCGCACAACTAGCGGGAGTCAACGAGCAGTACTTC.

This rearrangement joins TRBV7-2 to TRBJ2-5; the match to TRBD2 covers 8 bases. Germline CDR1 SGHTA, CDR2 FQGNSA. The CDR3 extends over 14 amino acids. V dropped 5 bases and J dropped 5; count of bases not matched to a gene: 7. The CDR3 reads CASSPSGGRETQYF. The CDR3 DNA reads TGTGCCAGCAGCCCGAGCGGGGGCCGGGAGACCCAGTACTTC.

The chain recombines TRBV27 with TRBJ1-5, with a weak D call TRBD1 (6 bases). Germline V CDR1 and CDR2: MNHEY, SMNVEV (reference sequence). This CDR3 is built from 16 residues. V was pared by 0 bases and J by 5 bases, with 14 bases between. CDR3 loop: CASSLSTGFPDQPQHF. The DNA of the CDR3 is TGTGCCAGCAGTTTATCGACAGGATTCCCGGATCAGCCCCAGCATTTT.

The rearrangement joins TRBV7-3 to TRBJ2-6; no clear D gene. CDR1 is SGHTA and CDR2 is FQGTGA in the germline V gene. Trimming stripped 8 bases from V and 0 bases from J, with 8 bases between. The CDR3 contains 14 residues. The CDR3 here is CASHPGSGANVLTF. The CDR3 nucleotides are TGTGCCAGCCATCCGGGCTCTGGGGCCAACGTCCTGACTTTC.